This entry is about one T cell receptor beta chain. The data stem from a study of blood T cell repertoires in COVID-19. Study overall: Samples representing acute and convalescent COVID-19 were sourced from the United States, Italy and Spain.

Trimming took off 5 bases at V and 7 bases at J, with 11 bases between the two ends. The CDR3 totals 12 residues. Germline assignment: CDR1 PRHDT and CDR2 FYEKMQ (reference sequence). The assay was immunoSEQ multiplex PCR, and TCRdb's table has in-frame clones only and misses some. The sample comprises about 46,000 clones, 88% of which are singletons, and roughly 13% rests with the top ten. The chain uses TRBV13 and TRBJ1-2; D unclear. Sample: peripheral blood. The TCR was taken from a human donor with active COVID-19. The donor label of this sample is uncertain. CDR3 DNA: TGTGCCAGCAGCCGTACGGAGGGTGGCTACACCTTC. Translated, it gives CASSRTEGGYTF.